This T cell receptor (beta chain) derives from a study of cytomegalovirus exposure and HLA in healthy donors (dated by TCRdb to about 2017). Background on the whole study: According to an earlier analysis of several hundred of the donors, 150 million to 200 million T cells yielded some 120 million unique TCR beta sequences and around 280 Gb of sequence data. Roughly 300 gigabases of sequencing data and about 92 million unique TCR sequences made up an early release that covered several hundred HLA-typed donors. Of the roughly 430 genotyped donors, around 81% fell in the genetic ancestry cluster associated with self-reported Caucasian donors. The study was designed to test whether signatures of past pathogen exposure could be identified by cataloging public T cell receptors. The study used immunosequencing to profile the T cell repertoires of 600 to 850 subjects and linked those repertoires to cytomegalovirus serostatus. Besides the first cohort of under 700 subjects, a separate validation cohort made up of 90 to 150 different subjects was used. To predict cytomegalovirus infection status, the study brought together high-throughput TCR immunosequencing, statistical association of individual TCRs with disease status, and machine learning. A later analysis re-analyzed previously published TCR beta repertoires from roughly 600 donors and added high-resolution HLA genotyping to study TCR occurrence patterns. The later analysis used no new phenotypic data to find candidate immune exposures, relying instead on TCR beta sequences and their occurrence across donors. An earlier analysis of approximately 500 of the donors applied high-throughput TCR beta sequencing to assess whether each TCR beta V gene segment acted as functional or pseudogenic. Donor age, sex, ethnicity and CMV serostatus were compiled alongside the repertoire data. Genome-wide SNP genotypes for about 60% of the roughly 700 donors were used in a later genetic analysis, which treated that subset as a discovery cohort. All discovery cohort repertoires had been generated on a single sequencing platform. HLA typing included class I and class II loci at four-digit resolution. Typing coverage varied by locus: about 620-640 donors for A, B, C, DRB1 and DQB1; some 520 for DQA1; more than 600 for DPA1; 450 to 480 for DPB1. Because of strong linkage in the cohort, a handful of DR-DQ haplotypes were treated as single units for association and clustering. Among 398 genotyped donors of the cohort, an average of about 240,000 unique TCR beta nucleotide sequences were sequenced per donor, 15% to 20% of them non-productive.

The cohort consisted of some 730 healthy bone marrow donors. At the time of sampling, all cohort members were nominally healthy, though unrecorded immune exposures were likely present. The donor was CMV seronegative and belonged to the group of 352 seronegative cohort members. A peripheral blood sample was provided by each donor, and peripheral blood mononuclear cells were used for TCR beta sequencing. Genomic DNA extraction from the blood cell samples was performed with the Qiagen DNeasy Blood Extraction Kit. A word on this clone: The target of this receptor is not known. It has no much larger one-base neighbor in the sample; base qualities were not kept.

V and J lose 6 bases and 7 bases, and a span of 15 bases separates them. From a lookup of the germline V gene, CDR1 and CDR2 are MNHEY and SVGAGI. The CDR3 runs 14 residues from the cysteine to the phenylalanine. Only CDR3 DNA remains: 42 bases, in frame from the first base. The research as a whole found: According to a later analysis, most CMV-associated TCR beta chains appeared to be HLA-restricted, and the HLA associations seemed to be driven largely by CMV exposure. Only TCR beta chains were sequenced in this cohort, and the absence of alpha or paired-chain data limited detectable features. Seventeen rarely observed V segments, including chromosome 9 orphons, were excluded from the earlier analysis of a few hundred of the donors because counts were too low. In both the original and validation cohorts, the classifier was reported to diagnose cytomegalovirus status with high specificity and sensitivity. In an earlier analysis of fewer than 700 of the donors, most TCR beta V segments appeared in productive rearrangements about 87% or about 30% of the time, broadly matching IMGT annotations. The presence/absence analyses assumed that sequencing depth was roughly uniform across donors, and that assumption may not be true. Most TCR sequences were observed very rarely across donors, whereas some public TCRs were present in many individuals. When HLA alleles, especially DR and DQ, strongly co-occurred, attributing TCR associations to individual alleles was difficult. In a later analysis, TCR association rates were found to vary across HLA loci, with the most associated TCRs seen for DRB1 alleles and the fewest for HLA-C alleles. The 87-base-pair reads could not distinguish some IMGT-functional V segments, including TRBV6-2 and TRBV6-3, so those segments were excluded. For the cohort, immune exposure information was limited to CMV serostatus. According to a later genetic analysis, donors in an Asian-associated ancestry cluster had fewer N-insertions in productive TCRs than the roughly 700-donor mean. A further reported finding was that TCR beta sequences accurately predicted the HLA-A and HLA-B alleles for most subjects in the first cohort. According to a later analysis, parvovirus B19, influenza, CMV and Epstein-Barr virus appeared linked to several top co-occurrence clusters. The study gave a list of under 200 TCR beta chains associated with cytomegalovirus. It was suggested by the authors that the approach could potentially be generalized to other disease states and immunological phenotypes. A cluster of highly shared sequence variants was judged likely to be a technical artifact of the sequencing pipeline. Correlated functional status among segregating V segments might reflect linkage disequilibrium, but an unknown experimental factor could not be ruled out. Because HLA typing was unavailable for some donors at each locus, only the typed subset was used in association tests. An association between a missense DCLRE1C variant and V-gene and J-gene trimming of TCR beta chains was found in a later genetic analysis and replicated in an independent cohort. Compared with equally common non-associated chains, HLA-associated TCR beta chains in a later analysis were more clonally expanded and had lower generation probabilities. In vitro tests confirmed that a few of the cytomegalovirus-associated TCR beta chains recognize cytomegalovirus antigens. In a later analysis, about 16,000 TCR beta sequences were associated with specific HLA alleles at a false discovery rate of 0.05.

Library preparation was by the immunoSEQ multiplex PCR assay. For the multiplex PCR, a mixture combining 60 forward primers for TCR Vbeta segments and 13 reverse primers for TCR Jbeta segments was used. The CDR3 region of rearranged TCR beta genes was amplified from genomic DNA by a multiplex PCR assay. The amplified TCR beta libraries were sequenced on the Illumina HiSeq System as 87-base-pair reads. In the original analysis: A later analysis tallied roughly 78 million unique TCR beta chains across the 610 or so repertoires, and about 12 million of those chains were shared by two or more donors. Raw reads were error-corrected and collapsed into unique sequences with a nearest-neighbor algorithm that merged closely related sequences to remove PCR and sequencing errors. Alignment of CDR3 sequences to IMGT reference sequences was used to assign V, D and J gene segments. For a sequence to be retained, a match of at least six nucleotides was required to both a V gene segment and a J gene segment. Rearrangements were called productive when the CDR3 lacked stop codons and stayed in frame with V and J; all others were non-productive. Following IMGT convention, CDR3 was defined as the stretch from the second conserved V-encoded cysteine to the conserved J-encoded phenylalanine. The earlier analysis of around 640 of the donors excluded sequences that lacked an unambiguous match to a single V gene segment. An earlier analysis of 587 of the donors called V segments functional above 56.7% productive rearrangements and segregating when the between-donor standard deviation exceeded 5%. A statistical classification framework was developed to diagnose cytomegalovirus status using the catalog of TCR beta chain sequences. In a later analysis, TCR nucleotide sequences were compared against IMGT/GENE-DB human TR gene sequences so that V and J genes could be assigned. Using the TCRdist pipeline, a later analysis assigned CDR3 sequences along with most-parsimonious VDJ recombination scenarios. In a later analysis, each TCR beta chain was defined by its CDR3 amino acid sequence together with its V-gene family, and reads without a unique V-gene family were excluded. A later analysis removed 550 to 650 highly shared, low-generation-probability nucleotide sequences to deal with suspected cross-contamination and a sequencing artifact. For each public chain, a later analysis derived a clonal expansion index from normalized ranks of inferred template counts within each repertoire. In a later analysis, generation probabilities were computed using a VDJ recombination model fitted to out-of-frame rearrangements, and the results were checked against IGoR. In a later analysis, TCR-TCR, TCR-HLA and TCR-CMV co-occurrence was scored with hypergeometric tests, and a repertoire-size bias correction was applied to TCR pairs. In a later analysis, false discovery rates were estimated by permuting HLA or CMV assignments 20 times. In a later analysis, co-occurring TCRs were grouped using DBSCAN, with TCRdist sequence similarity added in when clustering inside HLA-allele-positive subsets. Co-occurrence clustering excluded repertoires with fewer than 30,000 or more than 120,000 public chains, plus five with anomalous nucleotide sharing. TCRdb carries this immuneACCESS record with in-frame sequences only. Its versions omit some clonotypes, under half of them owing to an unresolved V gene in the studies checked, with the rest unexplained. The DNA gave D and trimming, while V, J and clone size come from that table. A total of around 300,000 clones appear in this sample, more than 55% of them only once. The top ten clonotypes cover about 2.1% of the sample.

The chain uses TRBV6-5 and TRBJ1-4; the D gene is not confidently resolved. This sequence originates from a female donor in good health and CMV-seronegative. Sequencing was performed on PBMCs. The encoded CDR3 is CASSYGRTGEKLFF. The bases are TGTGCCAGCAGCTACGGGAGGACGGGTGAAAAACTGTTTTTT.